This TCR beta chain is from a study of beta chain features in type 1 diabetes (dated by TCRdb to 2017 to 2018). Some background on the complete study: Mean age, gender distribution, total cell number and subset yield did not differ between patients and healthy donors. Across all samples, approximately 100 million sorted cells were examined, and cell number per subset correlated strongly with RNA yield. In the study, recently diagnosed type 1 diabetes patients and matched healthy donors were compared on the TCRB repertoires of their sorted circulating CD4+ T cell subsets. Regulatory and stem cell-like memory subsets were isolated from only 8 patients and roughly eight healthy donors, whereas naive and central memory subsets came from all 28 donors.

Reading the germline V gene gives CDR1 SGHDT and CDR2 YYEEEE. Relative to germline, V is 3 bases shorter and J is 10 bases shorter, with 16 bases between their ends. From the cysteine up to the phenylalanine, the CDR3 has a length of 14 residues. Left in the record is the CDR3 DNA by itself, 42 bases read in frame from the first base. From each donor, a single peripheral blood sample of about 116 mL on average was drawn into heparinised tubes. A BD FACSAria II was used to sort naive, central memory, regulatory and stem cell-like memory CD4+ T cells with a panel that included CD45RO, CCR7, CD25, CD127, CD95 and CD27. Every sorted population had a purity above 95%. Right away, PBMCs were isolated by Lymphoprep density gradient centrifugation and were stained directly, with no culture step. To minimize batch effects, samples were stained and sorted in pairs, one healthy donor with one patient per experiment.

On this clone: Its antigen has not been determined. Base quality data are lacking; no much larger clone is found one base away.

The entire isolated RNA was reverse transcribed using the High Capacity cDNA Reverse Transcription Kit, and thus expressed TCRB transcripts were sequenced. Deep immunoSEQ sequencing was performed on naive, central memory and regulatory T cell samples, with an average of around 3.5 million total reads per sample. After sorted cells were lysed in RLT buffer, RNA was extracted with DNase-treated RNeasy Micro or Mini kits, with the choice depending on cell number. Each cell subset was processed separately to prevent cross-contamination, with patient and healthy donor samples processed together. Using the immunoSEQ multiplex PCR, TCRB sequences were amplified from cDNA into 87-bp fragments spanning the CDR3 region. Sequencing of the amplicons was done on the Illumina HiSeq platform. Regarding the original processing steps: Synthetic template baselines were used to correct PCR bias computationally, reads within Hamming distance 2 were collapsed, and singletons that could not be merged were discarded. Reads were aligned to IMGT to assign V, D and J genes, CDR3 length, and insertions or deletions at six rearrangement sites. Within each subset, clonotype counts were normalized to the number of sorted cells before true diversity and Gini coefficients were calculated with the tcR R package. The overlap coefficient, calculated on TCRB nucleotide sequences, was used to measure repertoire sharing. As a proxy for the pre-selection repertoire, out-of-frame TCRB sequences from naive cells were analyzed. TCRdb obtained this table from immuneACCESS and retained in-frame rearrangements with V and J assigned. These tables miss some clones; where compared with another copy, unresolved V genes account for less than half of the shortfall, and the remainder is unexplained. Clonal size and the V and J genes are those of that table, whereas D and trimming came from the DNA. The sample records about 650,000 clones, under 15% of which are singletons. The ten largest account for 0.095% to 0.15% of the sample.

Here is what the overall study found, with its caveats: Shorter templates might be favored by PCR, yet because patient and control samples were amplified and corrected together, any such skew would affect both groups equally. Naive, central memory and regulatory TCRB repertoires appeared to be more similar among patients than among healthy donors. Because cDNA rather than genomic DNA was sequenced, highly expressing activated cells could have been over-represented, although no difference in activation and CD3 levels was found between groups. At VDJ recombination sites, patients with type 1 diabetes made fewer insertions and deleted more nucleotides, a pattern implying thymic rearrangement abnormalities. Type 1 diabetes patients showed a moderate but significant shortening of TCRB CDR3 length in all four CD4+ subsets. Because the HLA sub-analyses included only small numbers of individuals, any influence of HLA type on TCRB rearrangement was left unresolved.

This sequence was found in a man aged 25 to 40 with type 1 diabetes. Recombination connected TRBV5-6 to TRBJ2-2; TRBD2 is a possible D gene, resting on 6 matching bases. Sequencing input: naive CD4+ T cells from blood. The cell subset or site tag for this specimen amounts to: true naive CD4+ T cells. DNA sequence: TGTGCCAGCAGCTGGGGACTGGTCGAAGTGGAGCTGTTTTTT. Translation gives CASSWGLVEVELFF.